A single sample gave rise to the 10 T cell receptor beta chains below, sequenced in a study of shared clonotypes between healthy human individuals. TCRdb keeps only in-frame clones here, not all; method: immunoSEQ multiplex PCR. The repertoire holds approximately 2,300,000 clones, with 92% as singletons. The sequencing input was naive CD4+ T cells from PBMCs. Subset defined: CD45RA+ positively selected. Receptors originate from a young man in good health. Some clones in this sample may be carry-over from other donors' samples.

This chain links TRBV27 with TRBJ1-2; D may be TRBD1 (5 bases). The length of the CDR3 is 20 residues. Trimming took 5 bases from V and 5 from J, leaving 33 bases between them. Germline V gives CDR1 MNHEY, CDR2 SMNVEV (reference sequence). Here the CDR3 reads CASSPSIRQGSVSGYYGYTF. In nucleotides, the CDR3 is TGTGCCAGCAGTCCCTCGATTCGGCAGGGCTCTGTATCAGGGTATTATGGCTACACCTTC.

This sequence joins TRBV2 and TRBJ2-2; D might be TRBD2 (6 bases). V was shortened by 6 bases and J by 4 bases, with 12 bases between the two germline ends. The germline CDR1 and CDR2 sequences are SNHLY and FYNNEI. This CDR3 is 14 amino acids long. CDR3 protein: CASSLSGATGELFF. CDR3 in DNA: TGTGCCAGCAGCCTTAGCGGAGCCACCGGGGAGCTGTTTTTT.

The V call is TRBV30, the J call TRBJ2-7; D unclear. Trimming cost V 2 bases and J 0 bases, with 11 bases left between them. CDR1 and CDR2 (germline): GTSNPN, SVGIG (reference sequence). This CDR3 spans 14 amino acids. CDR3 nucleotide sequence: TGTGCCTGGAGTCGTGCCCCGGCCTCCTACGAGCAGTACTTC. Translation gives CAWSRAPASYEQYF. The full variable domain, its missing parts supplied by reference TRBV30 and TRBJ2-7, is SQTIHQWPATLVQPVGSPLSLECTVEGTSNPNLYWYRQAAGRGLQLLFYSVGIGQISSEVPQNLSASRPQDRQFILSSKKLLLSDSGFYLCAWSRAPASYEQYFGPGTRLTVT.

This chain joins TRBV23-1 and TRBJ2-7; TRBD2 is a possible D gene (6 bases). TRBV23-1 is classed as an ORF, of uncertain function. This CDR3 comprises 12 residues. Trimming removed 6 bases at V and 5 bases at J, with 11 bases between. This chain's CDR3 is CASRKEGNEQYF. CDR3 sequence (DNA): TGCGCCAGCAGGAAGGAGGGGAACGAGCAGTACTTC.

Concerning this clone: This sample includes further DNA sequences coding for the same CDR3. V is TRBV7-3 and J is TRBJ1-5, with D unresolved. The V gene lost 1 base and the J gene lost 1 base, with 2 bases spanning the gap. The CDR3 sequence is 13 residues long. Germline CDR1 SGHTA, CDR2 FQGTGA. The CDR3 is CASSLSSNQPQHF. CDR3 DNA sequence: TGTGCCAGCAGCTTAAGCAGCAATCAGCCCCAGCATTTT.

V and J are TRBV15 and TRBJ2-7; D possibly corresponds to TRBD2 (6 bases). The V gene lost 5 bases and the J gene lost 9 bases, with 17 bases spanning the gap. The CDR3 has 13 residues. Germline V gene data show CDR1 as LNHNV and CDR2 as YYDKDF (reference sequence). The chain's CDR3 is CATSPMWEVGQYF. In DNA form, the CDR3 reads TGTGCCACCAGCCCTATGTGGGAGGTAGGGCAGTACTTC.

V is TRBV9 and J is TRBJ2-1, with D possibly called TRBD1 or TRBD2 (7 bases each). Trimming left V 4 bases short and J 9 bases short, with 17 bases between. Germline assignment: CDR1 SGDLS and CDR2 YYNGEE. The CDR3 sequence is 14 residues long. The CDR3 protein is CASSPWEGAGEQFF. The CDR3 DNA sequence: TGTGCCAGCAGCCCCTGGGAGGGGGCCGGTGAGCAGTTCTTC.

This chain links TRBV7-8 with TRBJ1-3; 9 nucleotides match TRBD1. The CDR3 contains 15 residues. V trimming: 3 bases; J trimming: 4 bases; junction bases outside the gene matches: 4. CDR1 SGHVS and CDR2 FQNEAQ come from the germline V gene. This CDR3 reads CASSFLGQGGNTIYF. CDR3 bases: TGTGCCAGCAGCTTCTTGGGACAGGGAGGAAACACCATATATTTT. Filled out from reference TRBV7-8 and TRBJ1-3, the complete variable domain reads GAGVSQSPRYKVAKRGQDVALRCDPISGHVSLFWYQQALGQGPEFLTYFQNEAQLDKSGLPSDRFFAERPEGSVSTLKIQRTQQEDSAVYLCASSFLGQGGNTIYFGEGSWLTVV.

This chain connects TRBV30 to TRBJ2-7; 13 nucleotides line up with TRBD2. Germline V gives CDR1 GTSNPN, CDR2 SVGIG (reference sequence). The CDR3 is 21 amino acids. V shed 1 base and J 0 bases; nucleotides not matched to a gene: 18. CDR3 bases: TGTGCCTGGAGTGCCTTTAAGGGACTAGCGGGAATCGGGCTTAGCTCCTACGAGCAGTACTTC. Protein: CAWSAFKGLAGIGLSSYEQYF.

The chain links TRBV14 to TRBJ2-7; no clear D gene. This CDR3 is 15 amino acids long. Trimming took off 1 base at V and 3 bases at J, with 13 bases between the two ends. The V gene's germline CDR1 is SGHDN and CDR2 FVKESK. CDR3 sequence (DNA): TGTGCCAGCAGCCAAGGAAGGGTCAATCTCTACGAGCAGTACTTC. This gives the protein CASSQGRVNLYEQYF.